Here is one T cell receptor (beta chain) with its context. Its antigen remains unknown. Clones were sequenced by immunoSEQ multiplex PCR, and TCRdb holds only the in-frame ones, with some missing. The sample gives hundreds of thousands of clones, more than 70% of which show up once; more than 1.5% is in the top ten. The sample comes from a study of shared clonotypes between healthy human individuals. Overall study findings and caveats: Non-shared clonotypes showed lower generation probabilities than clonotypes common to all four donors.

The CDR3 extends over 13 amino acids. Germline V CDR1 and CDR2: SGHNT, YYREEE (reference sequence). V lost 5 bases and J lost 4; bases outside the gene matches: 1. The gene calls are TRBV5-4 and TRBJ2-5; TRBD2 matches at 11 bases. The source of this sequence is a woman aged 25 to 45 in good health. The sample taken for sequencing was memory CD4+ T cells sorted from blood. Noted subset: CD45RA-negative fraction. The CDR3 sequence: CASRLAGVETQYF. The CDR3 nucleotides are TGTGCCAGCAGACTAGCGGGAGTAGAGACCCAGTACTTC.